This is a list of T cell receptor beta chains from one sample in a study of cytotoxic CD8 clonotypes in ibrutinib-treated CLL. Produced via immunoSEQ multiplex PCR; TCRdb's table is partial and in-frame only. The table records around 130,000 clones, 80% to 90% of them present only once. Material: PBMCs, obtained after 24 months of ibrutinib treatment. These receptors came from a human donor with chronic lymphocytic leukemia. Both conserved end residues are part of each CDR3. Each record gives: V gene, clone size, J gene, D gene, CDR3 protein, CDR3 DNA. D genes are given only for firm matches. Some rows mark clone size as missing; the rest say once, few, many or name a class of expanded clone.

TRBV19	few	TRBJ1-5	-	CASRQDSAINQPQHF	TGTGCCAGTAGACAGGACTCGGCTATCAATCAGCCCCAGCATTTT
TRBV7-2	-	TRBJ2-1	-	CASSLRALGGYEQFF	TGTGCCAGCAGCTTACGGGCTTTGGGGGGATATGAGCAGTTCTTC
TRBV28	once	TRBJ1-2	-	CASRAQGGANYGYTF	TGTGCCAGCAGGGCCCAGGGTGGCGCTAACTATGGCTACACCTTC
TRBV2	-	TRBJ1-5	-	CASRQGSQPQHF	TGTGCCAGCAGGCAGGGGTCTCAGCCCCAGCATTTT
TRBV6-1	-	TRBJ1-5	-	CASSELSGYSNQPQHF	TGTGCCAGCAGTGAACTTTCGGGGTATAGCAATCAGCCCCAGCATTTT
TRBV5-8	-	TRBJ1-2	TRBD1	CASSLITGVRGYGYTF	TGTGCCAGCAGCTTGATCACAGGGGTAAGGGGGTATGGCTACACCTTC
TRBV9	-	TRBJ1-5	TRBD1	CASSRTGGNQPQHF	TGTGCCAGCAGCCGGACAGGGGGCAATCAGCCCCAGCATTTT
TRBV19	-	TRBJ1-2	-	CASMRGLGGGYTF	TGTGCCAGTATGCGGGGGTTAGGAGGCGGCTACACCTTC
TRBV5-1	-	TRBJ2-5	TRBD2	CASSRTSGEETQYF	TGCGCCAGCAGCCGGACTAGCGGGGAGGAGACCCAGTACTTC
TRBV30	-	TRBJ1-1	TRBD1	CAWSARGDRHTEAFF	TGTGCCTGGAGTGCCCGTGGGGACAGACACACTGAAGCTTTCTTT
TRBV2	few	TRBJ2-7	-	CASSWDSYEQYF	TGTGCCAGCAGTTGGGATTCCTACGAGCAGTACTTC
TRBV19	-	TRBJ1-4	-	CASSMGDADNEKLFF	TGTGCCAGTAGTATGGGGGACGCCGATAATGAAAAACTGTTTTTT
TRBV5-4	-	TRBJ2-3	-	CASSPGWADTQYF	TGTGCCAGCAGCCCCGGCTGGGCAGATACGCAGTATTTT
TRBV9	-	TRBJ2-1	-	CASTRTPTGYNEQFF	TGTGCCAGCACCAGGACCCCGACCGGCTACAATGAGCAGTTCTTC
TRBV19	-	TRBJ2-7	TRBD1	CASALTGVREQYF	TGTGCCAGTGCACTGACAGGGGTTCGCGAGCAGTACTTC
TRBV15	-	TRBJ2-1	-	CATSRVGGFANEQFF	TGTGCCACCAGCAGAGTTGGGGGCTTCGCCAATGAGCAGTTCTTC
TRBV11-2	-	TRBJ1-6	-	CASSSIRVRNSPLHF	TGTGCCAGCAGCTCCATACGGGTCCGGAATTCACCCCTCCACTTT
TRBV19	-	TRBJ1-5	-	CATSTGSMQPQHF	TGTGCCACATCGACAGGCTCTATGCAGCCCCAGCATTTT
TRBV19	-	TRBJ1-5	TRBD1	CASKIDRDQPQHF	TGTGCCAGTAAAATTGACAGGGATCAGCCCCAGCATTTT
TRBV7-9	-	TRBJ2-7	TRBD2	CASSLYRAGDEQYF	TGTGCCAGCAGCTTATATCGCGCGGGGGACGAGCAGTACTTC
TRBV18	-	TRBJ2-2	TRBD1	CASSPTGTGYTGELFF	TGTGCCAGCTCACCAACCGGGACAGGGTACACCGGGGAGCTGTTTTTT
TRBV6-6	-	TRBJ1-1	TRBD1	CASWGGTGSNTEAFF	TGTGCCAGTTGGGGAGGGACAGGGTCGAACACTGAAGCTTTCTTT
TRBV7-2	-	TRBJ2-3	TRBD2	CASSLSSLAGSTDTQYF	TGTGCCAGCAGCTTATCCAGCCTAGCGGGAAGCACAGATACGCAGTATTTT
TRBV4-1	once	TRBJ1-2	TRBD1	CASSQGPPGQKLLGYGYTF	TGCGCCAGCAGCCAAGGACCTCCGGGACAGAAACTACTAGGGTATGGCTACACCTTC
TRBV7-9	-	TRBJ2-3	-	CASSQGGSTDTQYF	TGTGCCAGCAGCCAAGGCGGGAGCACAGATACGCAGTATTTT
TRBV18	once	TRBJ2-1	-	CASSPMSGVNNEQFF	TGTGCCAGCTCACCCATGTCAGGGGTCAATAATGAGCAGTTCTTC
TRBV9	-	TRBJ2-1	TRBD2	CASSASGGADSYNEQFF	TGTGCCAGCAGCGCCAGCGGGGGGGCCGACTCCTACAATGAGCAGTTCTTC
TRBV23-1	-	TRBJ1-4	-	CASSQSGQDGEKLFF	TGCGCCAGCAGTCAATCGGGACAAGACGGTGAAAAACTGTTTTTT
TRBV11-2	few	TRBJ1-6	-	CASSFSSYNSPLHF	TGTGCCAGCAGCTTCAGCTCCTATAATTCACCCCTCCACTTT
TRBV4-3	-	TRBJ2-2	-	CASSRNIANTGELFF	TGCGCCAGCAGCCGAAACATCGCGAACACCGGGGAGCTGTTTTTT
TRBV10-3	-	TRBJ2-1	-	CAITANSGREQFF	TGTGCCATCACGGCAAACAGTGGGCGCGAGCAGTTCTTC
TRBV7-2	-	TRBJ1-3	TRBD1	CASSPRGQAGNTIYF	TGTGCCAGCAGCCCTAGGGGGCAGGCAGGAAACACCATATATTTT
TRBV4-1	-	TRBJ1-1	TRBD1	CASSQVGQGLLAGFF	TGCGCCAGCAGCCAAGTGGGACAGGGTTTGTTGGCGGGTTTCTTT
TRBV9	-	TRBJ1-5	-	CASSVAGGDNQPQHF	TGTGCCAGCAGCGTAGCTGGCGGGGATAATCAGCCCCAGCATTTT
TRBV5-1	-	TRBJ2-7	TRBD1	CASSDRDRGLSYEQYF	TGCGCCAGCAGTGACCGTGACAGGGGGCTGTCCTACGAGCAGTACTTC
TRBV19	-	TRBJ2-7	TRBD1	CASSKGQGNNEQYF	TGTGCCAGTAGTAAGGGACAGGGGAACAACGAGCAGTACTTC
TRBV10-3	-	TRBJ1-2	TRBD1	CAIRPSMTGDGYTF	TGTGCCATCAGACCCTCAATGACAGGGGACGGCTACACCTTC
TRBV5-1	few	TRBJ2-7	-	CASSPGPPIAYEQYF	TGCGCCAGCAGCCCGGGACCCCCGATCGCCTACGAGCAGTACTTC
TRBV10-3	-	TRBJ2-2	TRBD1	CAISRGGTGRMTTGELFF	TGTGCCATCAGCCGCGGTGGGACAGGGAGGATGACGACCGGGGAGCTGTTTTTT
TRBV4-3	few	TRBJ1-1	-	CASSQGVEAFF	TGCGCCAGCAGCCAAGGGGTCGAAGCTTTCTTT
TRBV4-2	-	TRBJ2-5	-	CASSQEGGGSYQETQYF	TGTGCCAGCAGCCAAGAGGGGGGTGGCAGTTACCAAGAGACCCAGTACTTC
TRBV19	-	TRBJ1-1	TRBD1	CASTPRTGDTEAFF	TGTGCCAGTACCCCCCGAACAGGGGACACTGAAGCTTTCTTT
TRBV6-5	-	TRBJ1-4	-	CASRGGPSYEKLFF	TGTGCCAGCAGGGGTGGACCCTCCTATGAAAAACTGTTTTTT
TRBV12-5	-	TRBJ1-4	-	CASGLPEGGSGDNEKLFF	TGTGCTAGTGGTTTGCCTGAGGGGGGTTCGGGGGATAATGAAAAACTGTTTTTT
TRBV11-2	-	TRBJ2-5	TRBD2	CASSLGGGIYQETQYF	TGTGCCAGCAGCTTGGGCGGGGGAATCTACCAAGAGACCCAGTACTTC
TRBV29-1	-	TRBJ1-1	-	CSAVQAKNTEAFF	TGCAGCGCTGTTCAAGCTAAAAACACTGAAGCTTTCTTT
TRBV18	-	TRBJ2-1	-	CASSPVRSPPYNEQFF	TGTGCCAGCTCACCAGTCAGGAGCCCCCCCTACAATGAGCAGTTCTTC
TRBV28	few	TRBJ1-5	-	CASSYPFQPQHF	TGTGCCAGCAGCTATCCTTTCCAGCCCCAGCATTTT
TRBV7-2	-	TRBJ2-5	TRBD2	CASSLGLAGHAQYF	TGTGCCAGCAGCTTGGGGCTAGCGGGCCATGCCCAGTACTTC
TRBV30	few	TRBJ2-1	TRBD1	CAWSTGQGARHEQFF	TGTGCCTGGAGTACAGGACAGGGGGCGCGTCATGAGCAGTTCTTC
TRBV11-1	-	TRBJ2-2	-	CASSLLARNTGELFF	TGTGCCAGCAGCTTACTAGCACGGAACACCGGGGAGCTGTTTTTT
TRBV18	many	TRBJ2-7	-	CASSTGRGSYEQYF	TGTGCCAGCTCCACCGGGCGGGGCTCCTACGAGCAGTACTTC
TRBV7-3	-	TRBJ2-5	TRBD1	CASSITGGAGETQYF	TGTGCCAGCAGCATCACAGGGGGCGCCGGGGAGACCCAGTACTTC